This T cell receptor beta chain comes out of a study of glioma-infiltrating T cells after dendritic cell vaccination. Study-wide background: Patients had newly diagnosed or recurrent glioblastoma and received dendritic cell vaccines.

The count of this clone is one. The time point was: after dendritic cell vaccination, including at tumor progression/relapse. PBMC were collected before vaccination, two weeks after the third vaccination, and at progression. The CDR3 contains 19 residues. CDR1 is SGHTA and CDR2 is FQGTGA in the germline V gene. Trimming took 2 bases from V and 3 from J; bases not matched to a gene: 14. Assay used: immunoSEQ multiplex PCR; TCRdb lists only in-frame clones, some missing. Of some 110,000 clones listed, around 89% are singletons. The chain combines TRBV7-3 with TRBJ2-2; 8 nucleotides align to TRBD1. The source is a human donor with glioblastoma. Here the sequenced sample was blood, taken after dendritic cell vaccination. CDR3 nucleotides: TGTGCCAGCAGCTTACGGTCCCTCGGACAGGGTGGATACACCGGGGAGCTGTTTTTT. Its translation: CASSLRSLGQGGYTGELFF.